The T cell receptor (beta chain) under discussion was sequenced for a study of CD4+ T cells in melanoma. The CDR3 length is 14 residues. Looked up from germline, CDR1 is MNHEY and CDR2 is SVGAGI. V shed 6 bases and J 2 bases; nucleotides not matched to a gene: 4. TCRdb keeps only in-frame clones here, not all; method: immunoSEQ multiplex PCR. Of over 15,000 clones in the sample, roughly four fifths are singletons; the top ten hold 10% to 15%. The clonotype was recovered from a human donor with melanoma. The rearrangement joins TRBV6-5 to TRBJ2-5; 9 positions match TRBD1. The sequenced material came from cells from a culture (not recorded whether cultured in vitro). The CDR3, as DNA: TGTGCCAGCAGGACAGGGGGAACACAAGAGACCCAGTACTTC. It specifies CASRTGGTQETQYF.